These T cell receptor beta chains were read from a single sample in a study of identical twins. TCRdb re-called the 5' RACE reads with MiXCR, one entry per CDR3 protein. The sample consists of hundreds of thousands of distinct CDR3 sequences, roughly 6% of them appearing once. Sequencing was carried out using naive T cells sorted from blood. These receptors were taken from a man aged 18 to 29 in good health. CDR3s include the opening cysteine and the closing phenylalanine or tryptophan. D genes are given only for firm matches. Clone sizes are given selectively: once, few, many, or a class where the clone is expanded.

V gene	J gene	D gene	clone size	CDR3 protein	CDR3 DNA
TRBV13	TRBJ1-5	TRBD1	.	CASSRTGQGAQRAQPQHF	TGTGCCAGCAGCCGCACGGGACAGGGGGCGCAGCGGGCTCAGCCCCAGCATTTT
TRBV19	TRBJ2-1	.	.	CASSMGSDYNEQFF	TGTGCCAGTAGTATGGGGAGTGACTACAATGAGCAGTTCTTC
TRBV5-1	TRBJ1-1	.	few	CASSPIAGNTEAFF	TGCGCCAGCAGCCCCATTGCGGGGAACACTGAAGCTTTCTTT
TRBV20-1	TRBJ1-5	.	many	CSASKPGVSNQPQHF	TGCAGTGCTTCCAAACCCGGGGTCAGCAATCAGCCCCAGCATTTT
TRBV5-1	TRBJ2-2	.	few	CASSLMTISGELFF	TGCGCCAGCAGCTTGATGACTATCTCCGGGGAGCTGTTTTTT
TRBV5-1	TRBJ2-1	TRBD2	many	CASSSDGLAGGYNEQFF	TGCGCCAGCAGCTCGGACGGACTAGCGGGAGGCTACAATGAGCAGTTCTTC
TRBV18	TRBJ2-1	TRBD1	few	CASSPVKGAIYNEQFF	TGTGCCAGCTCACCGGTTAAGGGGGCTATCTACAATGAGCAGTTCTTC
TRBV18	TRBJ1-5	TRBD1	few	CASSPRGLRPQHF	TGTGCCAGCTCACCGAGGGGGCTCCGGCCCCAGCATTTT
TRBV29-1	TRBJ1-5	.	many	CSVLPGSNQPQHF	TGCAGCGTTCTTCCGGGTTCCAATCAGCCCCAGCATTTT
TRBV28	TRBJ2-1	TRBD1	many	CASSFSPGQNYNEQFF	TGTGCCAGCAGTTTTTCCCCGGGACAGAACTACAATGAGCAGTTCTTC
TRBV12-3/TRBV12-4	TRBJ2-7	.	.	CASSFLSARGEQYF	TGTGCCAGCAGTTTTTTAAGCGCGAGGGGCGAGCAGTACTTC
TRBV3-1	TRBJ2-7	.	many	CASSQAVGEQYF	TGTGCCAGCAGCCAAGCTGTCGGGGAGCAGTACTTC
TRBV6-1	TRBJ1-2	.	many	CASWAENWGGYTF	TGTGCCAGCTGGGCCGAGAACTGGGGGGGCTACACCTTC
TRBV2	TRBJ1-5	.	many	CASSDGQINQPQHF	TGTGCCAGCAGTGATGGGCAGATCAATCAGCCCCAGCATTTT
TRBV10-3	TRBJ2-1	TRBD2	.	CAISEPTSGKNNEQFF	TGTGCCATCAGTGAGCCGACTAGCGGGAAAAACAATGAGCAGTTCTTC
TRBV5-1	TRBJ2-1	.	many	CASSSAGYEQFF	TGCGCCAGCAGCTCGGCCGGTTATGAGCAGTTCTTC
TRBV9	TRBJ2-7	.	many	CASSVEGGGTASYEQYF	TGTGCCAGCAGCGTCGAAGGAGGAGGGACAGCTTCCTACGAGCAGTACTTC
TRBV4-3	TRBJ1-4	TRBD1	many	CASSQDLGQGNEKLFF	TGCGCCAGCAGCCAAGACTTGGGACAGGGGAATGAAAAACTGTTTTTT
TRBV20-1	TRBJ1-5	.	many	CSARQGTYSNQPQHF	TGCAGTGCTAGACAGGGGACCTATAGCAATCAGCCCCAGCATTTT
TRBV20-1	TRBJ2-5	.	many	CSAIPTRRYQETQYF	TGCAGTGCTATTCCTACAAGAAGATACCAAGAGACCCAGTACTTC
TRBV29-1	TRBJ2-2	TRBD2	many	CSVISGANTGELFF	TGCAGCGTGATTAGCGGGGCGAACACCGGGGAGCTGTTTTTT
TRBV5-5	TRBJ2-3	TRBD1	many	CASTYPGQGRRTWYF	TGTGCCAGCACCTACCCGGGACAGGGGCGGCGGACCTGGTATTTT